This T cell receptor beta chain stems from a study of cytomegalovirus exposure and HLA in healthy donors. Study-level points and caveats: Across donors, sequencing depth was assumed by presence/absence analyses to be roughly uniform. Being productive about 87% or about 30% of the time was typical of most TCR beta V segments in an earlier analysis. V- and J-gene trimming of TCR beta was linked (in a later analysis) to a missense DCLRE1C variant.

This CDR3 is 16 amino acids long. From germline, CDR1 is MNHNY and CDR2 SVGAGI (reference sequence). The junction had 11 bases not matched to a gene; V was cut back by 6 bases and J by 3 bases. In the PCR, 60 Vbeta and 13 Jbeta primers were used. Repertoires were generated with immunoSEQ multiplex PCR, while TCRdb's copy carries only in-frame clones and drops some. The table has over 250,000 clones, 86% seen once. With regard to this clone: Its antigen is unidentified.

The source is a man between 35 and 55 years old in good health and CMV-seropositive. The sequencing input was PBMCs. This sequence joins TRBV6-6 and TRBJ1-5; 7 bases align to TRBD1. The CDR3 nucleotides are TGTGCCAGCAGCTTAAAAAGGACAGGTAACAATCAGCCCCAGCATTTT. Residues: CASSLKRTGNNQPQHF.